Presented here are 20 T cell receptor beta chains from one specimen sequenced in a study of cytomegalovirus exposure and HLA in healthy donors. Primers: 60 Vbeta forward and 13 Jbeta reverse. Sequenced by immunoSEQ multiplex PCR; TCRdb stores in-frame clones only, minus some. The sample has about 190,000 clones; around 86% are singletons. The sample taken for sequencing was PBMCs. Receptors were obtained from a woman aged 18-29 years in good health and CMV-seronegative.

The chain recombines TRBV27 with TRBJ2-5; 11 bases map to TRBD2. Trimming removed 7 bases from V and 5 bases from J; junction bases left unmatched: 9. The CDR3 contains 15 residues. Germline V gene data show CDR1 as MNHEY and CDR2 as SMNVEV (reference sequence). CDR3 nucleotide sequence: TGTGCCAGCACCTTTAGCGGGAGGGCTGGGGAGACCCAGTACTTC. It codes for CASTFSGRAGETQYF.

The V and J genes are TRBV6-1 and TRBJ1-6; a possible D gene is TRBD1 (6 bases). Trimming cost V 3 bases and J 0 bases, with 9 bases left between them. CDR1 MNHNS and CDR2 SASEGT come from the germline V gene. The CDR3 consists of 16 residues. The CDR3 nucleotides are TGTGCCAGCAGTGACGGACAGAGCTCCTATAATTCACCCCTCCACTTT. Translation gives CASSDGQSSYNSPLHF.

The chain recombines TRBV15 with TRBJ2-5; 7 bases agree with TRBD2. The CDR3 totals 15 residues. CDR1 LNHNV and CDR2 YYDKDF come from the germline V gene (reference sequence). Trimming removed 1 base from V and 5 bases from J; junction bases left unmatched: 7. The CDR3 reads CATSRVAGAGETQYF. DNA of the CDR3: TGTGCCACCAGCAGAGTCGCGGGAGCAGGGGAGACCCAGTACTTC.

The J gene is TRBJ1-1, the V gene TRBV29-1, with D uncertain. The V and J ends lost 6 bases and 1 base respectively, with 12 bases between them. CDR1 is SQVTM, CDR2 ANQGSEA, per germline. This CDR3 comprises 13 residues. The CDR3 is CSVSSGGNTEAFF. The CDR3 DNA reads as TGCAGCGTCTCCAGCGGCGGGAACACTGAAGCTTTCTTT.

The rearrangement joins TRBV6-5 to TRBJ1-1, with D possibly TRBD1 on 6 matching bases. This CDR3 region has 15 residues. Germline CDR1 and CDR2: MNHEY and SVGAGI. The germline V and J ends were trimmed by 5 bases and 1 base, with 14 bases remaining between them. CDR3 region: CASSVIGGQNTEAFF. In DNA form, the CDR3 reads TGTGCCAGCAGTGTCATAGGGGGACAGAACACTGAAGCTTTCTTT.

Written as DNA, the CDR3 is TGCAGCGTTGAAGGGAGGGGAGGGGGCTACACCTTC. Protein product: CSVEGRGGGYTF. The rearrangement uses TRBV29-1 and TRBJ1-2; possible D gene TRBD1, 5 bases. This CDR3 region has 12 residues. Trimming stripped 1 base from V and 8 bases from J, with 11 bases between. Germline lookup yields CDR1 SQVTM and CDR2 ANQGSEA.

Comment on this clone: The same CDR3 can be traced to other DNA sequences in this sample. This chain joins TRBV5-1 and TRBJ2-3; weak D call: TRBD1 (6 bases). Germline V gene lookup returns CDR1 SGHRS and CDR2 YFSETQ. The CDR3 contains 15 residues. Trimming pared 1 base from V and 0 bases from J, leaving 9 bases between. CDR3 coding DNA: TGCGCCAGCAGCTTGACAGGGCCTAGCACAGATACGCAGTATTTT. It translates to CASSLTGPSTDTQYF.

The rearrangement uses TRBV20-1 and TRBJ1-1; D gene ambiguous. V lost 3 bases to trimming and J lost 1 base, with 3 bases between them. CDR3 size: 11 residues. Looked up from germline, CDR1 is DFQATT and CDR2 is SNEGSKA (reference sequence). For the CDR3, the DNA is TGCAGTGCTAGCGGGAACACTGAAGCTTTCTTT. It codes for CSASGNTEAFF.

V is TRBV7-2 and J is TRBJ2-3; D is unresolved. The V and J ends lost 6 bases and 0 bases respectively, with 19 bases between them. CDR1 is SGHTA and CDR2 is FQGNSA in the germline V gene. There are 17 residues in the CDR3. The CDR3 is CASSLERPLWSTDTQYF. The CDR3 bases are TGTGCCAGCAGTCTGGAGAGACCCCTGTGGAGCACAGATACGCAGTATTTT.

CDR3 DNA: TGTGCCAGCAGCAAAGAAGAGGGGGGGGAGCGGCCCAATGAGCAGTTCTTC. Its protein is CASSKEEGGERPNEQFF. The V gene is TRBV21-1, the J gene TRBJ2-1; no DNA check was done on the table's D call, TRBD2. TRBV21-1 corresponds to a pseudogene. This CDR3 comprises 17 residues.

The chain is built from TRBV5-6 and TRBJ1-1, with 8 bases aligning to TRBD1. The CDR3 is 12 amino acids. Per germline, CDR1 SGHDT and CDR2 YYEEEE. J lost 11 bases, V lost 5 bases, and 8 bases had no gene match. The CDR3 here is CASRRTGSRAFF. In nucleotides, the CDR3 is TGTGCCAGCAGGCGGACAGGGTCGAGGGCTTTCTTT.

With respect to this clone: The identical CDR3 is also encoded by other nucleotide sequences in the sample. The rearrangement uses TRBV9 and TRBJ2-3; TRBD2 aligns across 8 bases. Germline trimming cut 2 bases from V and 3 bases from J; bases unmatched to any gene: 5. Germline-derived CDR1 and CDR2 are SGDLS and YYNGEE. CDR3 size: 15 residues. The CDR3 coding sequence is TGTGCCAGCAGCGTCGCGGGAGGTGGTACAGATACGCAGTATTTT. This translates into CASSVAGGGTDTQYF.

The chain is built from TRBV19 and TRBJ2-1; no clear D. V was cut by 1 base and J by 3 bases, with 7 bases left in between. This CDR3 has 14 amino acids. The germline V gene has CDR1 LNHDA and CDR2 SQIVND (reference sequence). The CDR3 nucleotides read TGTGCCAGTAGTATAGGTGAGATCTACAATGAGCAGTTCTTC. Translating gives CASSIGEIYNEQFF.

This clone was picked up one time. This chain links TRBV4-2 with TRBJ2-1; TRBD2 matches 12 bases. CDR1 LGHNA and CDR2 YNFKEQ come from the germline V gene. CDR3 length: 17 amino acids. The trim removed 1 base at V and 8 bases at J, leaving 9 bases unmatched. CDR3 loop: CASSQVTGLAGWDEQFF. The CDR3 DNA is TGTGCCAGCAGCCAAGTCACGGGACTAGCGGGCTGGGATGAGCAGTTCTTC.

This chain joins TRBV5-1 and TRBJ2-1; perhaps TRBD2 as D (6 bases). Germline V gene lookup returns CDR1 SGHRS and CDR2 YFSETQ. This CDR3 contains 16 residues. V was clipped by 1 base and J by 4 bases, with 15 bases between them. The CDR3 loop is CASSLIGSGGYNEQFF. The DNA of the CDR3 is TGCGCCAGCAGCTTGATAGGGTCCGGGGGTTACAATGAGCAGTTCTTC. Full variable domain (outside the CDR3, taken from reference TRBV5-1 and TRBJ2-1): KAGVTQTPRYLIKTRGQQVTLSCSPISGHRSVSWYQQTPGQGLQFLFEYFSETQRNKGNFPGRFSGRQFSNSRSEMNVSTLELGDSALYLCASSLIGSGGYNEQFFGPGTRLTVL.

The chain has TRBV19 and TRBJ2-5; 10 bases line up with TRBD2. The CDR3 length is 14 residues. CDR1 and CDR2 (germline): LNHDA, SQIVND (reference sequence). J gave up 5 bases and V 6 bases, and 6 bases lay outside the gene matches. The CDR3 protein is CASRERGGDETQYF. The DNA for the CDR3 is TGTGCCAGTAGGGAGCGGGGGGGGGATGAGACCCAGTACTTC.

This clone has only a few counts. The CDR3 here is CSVGPPTPGELFF. In nucleotides, the CDR3 is TGCAGCGTTGGTCCCCCGACACCCGGGGAGCTGTTTTTT. The J gene is TRBJ2-2, the V gene TRBV29-1; D gene uncertain. Germline CDR1 reads SQVTM; CDR2 reads ANQGSEA. Trimming left V 4 bases short and J 6 bases short, with 12 bases between. The CDR3 runs 13 residues.

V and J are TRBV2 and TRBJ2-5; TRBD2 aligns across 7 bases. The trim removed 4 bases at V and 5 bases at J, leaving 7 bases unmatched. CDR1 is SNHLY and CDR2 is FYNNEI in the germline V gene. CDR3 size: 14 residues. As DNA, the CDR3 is TGTGCCAGCAGTGTCGGGACCGGGGGGGAGACCCAGTACTTC. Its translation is CASSVGTGGETQYF.

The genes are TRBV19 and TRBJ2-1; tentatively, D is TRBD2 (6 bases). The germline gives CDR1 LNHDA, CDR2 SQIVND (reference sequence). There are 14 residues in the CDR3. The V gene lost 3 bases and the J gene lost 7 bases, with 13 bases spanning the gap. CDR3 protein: CASSIRLGRNEQFF. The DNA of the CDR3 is TGTGCCAGTAGTATTAGGCTAGGGAGGAATGAGCAGTTCTTC.

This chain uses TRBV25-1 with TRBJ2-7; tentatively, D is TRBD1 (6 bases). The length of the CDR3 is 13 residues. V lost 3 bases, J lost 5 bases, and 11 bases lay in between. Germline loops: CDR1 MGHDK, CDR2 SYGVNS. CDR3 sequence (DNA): TGTGCCAGCAGTGAGTACAGGGTCCACGAGCAGTACTTC. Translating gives CASSEYRVHEQYF.